The T cell receptor beta chain under discussion was sequenced for a study of CD8 T cells in Susac syndrome. V lost 5 bases, J lost 5 bases, and 12 bases lay in between. Germline values: CDR1 PRHDT, CDR2 FYEKMQ (reference sequence). The CDR3 totals 13 residues. Random hexamers were used to reverse transcribe the RNA input (about 0.45 to 1 ug). TCRdb itself ran the immunoSEQ multiplex PCR reads through MiXCR, one entry per CDR3 protein. The data contain around 270,000 distinct CDR3 sequences, roughly 85% of them singletons. Sequenced sample: CD8+ T cells from PBMCs. The chain employs TRBV13 and TRBJ1-1, with no clear D. The sequence was obtained from a human donor with multiple sclerosis. CDR3 in DNA: TGTGCCAGCAGCCAGGTCGTGGGGACTGAAGCTTTCTTT. It codes for CASSQVVGTEAFF.